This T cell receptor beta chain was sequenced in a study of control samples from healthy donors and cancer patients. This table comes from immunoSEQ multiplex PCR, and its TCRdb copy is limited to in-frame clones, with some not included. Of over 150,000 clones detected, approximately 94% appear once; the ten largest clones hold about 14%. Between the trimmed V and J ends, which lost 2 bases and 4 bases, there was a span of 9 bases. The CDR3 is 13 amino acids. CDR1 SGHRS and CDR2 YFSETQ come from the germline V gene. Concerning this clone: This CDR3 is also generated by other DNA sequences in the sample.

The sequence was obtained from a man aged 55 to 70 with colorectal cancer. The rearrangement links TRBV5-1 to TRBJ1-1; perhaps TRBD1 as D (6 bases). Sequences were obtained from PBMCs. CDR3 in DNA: TGCGCCAGCAGCTTCCAAGGGGGCACTGAAGCTTTCTTT. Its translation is CASSFQGGTEAFF.